The rows below give T cell receptor beta chains drawn from one sample of a study of T cell clusters in autoimmune cytopenias. TCRdb reprocessed the multiplex PCR reads, keeping one entry per CDR3 protein, no DNA. The table for this sample gives about 6,000 distinct CDR3 sequences. Sequencing used peripheral blood. Receptors were obtained from a human donor with an autoimmune cytopenia or autoimmune hepatitis (not recorded which). Each CDR3 is given with its conserved first and last residue. Each record gives: clone size, V gene, J gene, CDR3 protein. For some rows the clone size is stated as once, few or many, or as a class when expanded; others skip it.

medium-sized	TRBV29-1	TRBJ2-5	CSVESVGGFGETQYF
medium-sized	TRBV19	TRBJ1-5	CASMRGAAYSNQPQHF
medium-sized	TRBV27	TRBJ2-1	CASSSGRLAGDNEQFF
NA	TRBV6-2/TRBV6-3	TRBJ2-4	CASSYSLEVNIQYF
NA	TRBV12-3/TRBV12-4	TRBJ2-7	CASSPLAGSSYEQYF
NA	TRBV5-4	TRBJ1-1	CASSRDRGGNTEAFF
NA	TRBV5-5	TRBJ2-7	CASKSEGSGWDEQYF
medium-sized	TRBV6-5	TRBJ2-2	CASSNAPGAGGTGELFF
medium-sized	TRBV15	TRBJ2-5	CATSRQGGETQYF
NA	TRBV27	TRBJ1-4	CASSLSLRVGQEENEKLFF
NA	TRBV20-1	TRBJ2-5	CSAPRRDRGQETQYF
NA	TRBV29-1	TRBJ1-1	CSVEIVRNTEAFF
NA	TRBV12-3/TRBV12-4	TRBJ2-7	CASSLALYYTYEQYF
NA	TRBV11-1	TRBJ2-3	CASSLLAGGPWYTQYF
NA	TRBV7-2	TRBJ2-5	CASSLGTSMETQYF
NA	TRBV5-6	TRBJ1-3	CASSPGVGSGNTIYF
NA	TRBV20-1	TRBJ1-4	CSARVGTGGDEKLFF
medium-sized	TRBV13	TRBJ1-3	CASSSGTERSGNTIYF
medium-sized	TRBV6-2/TRBV6-3	TRBJ2-5	CASSAGRGRYQETQYF
medium-sized	TRBV27	TRBJ1-4	CASSWQGSEKLFF
NA	TRBV6-6	TRBJ1-4	CASSYSRNEKLFF
medium-sized	TRBV6-1	TRBJ2-3	CASSASPQSYTDTQYF
medium-sized	TRBV5-5	TRBJ2-7	CASSLGQSYEQYF
NA	TRBV6-1	TRBJ1-4	CASSSPGSNEKLFF